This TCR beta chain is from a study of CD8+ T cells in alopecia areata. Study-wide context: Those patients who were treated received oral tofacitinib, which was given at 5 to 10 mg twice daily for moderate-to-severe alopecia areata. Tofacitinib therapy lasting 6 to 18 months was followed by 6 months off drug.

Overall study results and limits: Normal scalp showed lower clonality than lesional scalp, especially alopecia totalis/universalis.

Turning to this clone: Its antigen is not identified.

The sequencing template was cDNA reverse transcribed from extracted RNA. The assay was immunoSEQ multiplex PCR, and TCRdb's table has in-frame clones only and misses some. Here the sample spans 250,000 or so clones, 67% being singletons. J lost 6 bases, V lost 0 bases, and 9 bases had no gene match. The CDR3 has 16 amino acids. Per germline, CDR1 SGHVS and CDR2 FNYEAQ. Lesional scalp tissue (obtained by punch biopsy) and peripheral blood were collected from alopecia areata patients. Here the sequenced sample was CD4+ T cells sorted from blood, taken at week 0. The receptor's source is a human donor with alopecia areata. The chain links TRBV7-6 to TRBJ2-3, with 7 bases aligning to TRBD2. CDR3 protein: CASSLAPGLTRDTQYF. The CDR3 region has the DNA TGTGCCAGCAGCTTAGCACCGGGACTAACTCGCGATACGCAGTATTTT.